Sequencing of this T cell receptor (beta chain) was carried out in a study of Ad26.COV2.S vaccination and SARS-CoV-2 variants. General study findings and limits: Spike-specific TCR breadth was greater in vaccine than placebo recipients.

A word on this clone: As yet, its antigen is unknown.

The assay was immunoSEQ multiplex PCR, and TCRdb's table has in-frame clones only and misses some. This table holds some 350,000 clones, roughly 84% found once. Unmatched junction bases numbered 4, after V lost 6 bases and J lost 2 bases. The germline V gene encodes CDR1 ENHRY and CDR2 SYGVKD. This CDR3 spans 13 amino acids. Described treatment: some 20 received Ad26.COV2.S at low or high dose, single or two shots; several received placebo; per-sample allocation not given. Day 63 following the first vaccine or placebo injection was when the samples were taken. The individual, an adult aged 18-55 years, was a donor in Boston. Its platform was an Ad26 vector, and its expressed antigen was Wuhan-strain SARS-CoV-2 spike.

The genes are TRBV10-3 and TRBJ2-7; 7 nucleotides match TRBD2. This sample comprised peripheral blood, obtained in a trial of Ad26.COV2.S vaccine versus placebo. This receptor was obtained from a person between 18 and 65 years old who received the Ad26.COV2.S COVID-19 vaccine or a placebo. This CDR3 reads CAISSAGPYEQYF. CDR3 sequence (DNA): TGTGCCATCAGCTCAGCGGGGCCCTACGAGCAGTACTTC.